A selection of T cell receptor beta chains follows, all from one sample in a study of blood T cell repertoires in COVID-19. This table comes from immunoSEQ multiplex PCR, and its TCRdb copy is limited to in-frame clones, with some not included. This sample has approximately 120,000 clones, with roughly 85% found just once. The sequencing sample was made of peripheral blood. The receptors originated from a man older than 75 with active or convalescent COVID-19. Each CDR3 is given with its conserved first and last residue. The order of the fields is D gene, V gene, clone size, J gene, CDR3 protein, CDR3 DNA. The D gene is left open where the match is weak. Only part of the rows carry a size: once, few, many, or a class if the clone is expanded.

D: TRBD2
V: TRBV10-3
size: once
J: TRBJ2-2
CDR3: CAISGLAGNTGELFF
DNA: TGTGCCATCAGTGGACTAGCGGGGAACACCGGGGAGCTGTTTTTT

D: NA
V: TRBV3-1/TRBV3-2
size: once
J: TRBJ2-2
CDR3: CASGAGGYAGELFF
DNA: TGTGCCAGCGGGGCAGGGGGGTACGCCGGGGAGCTGTTTTTT

D: TRBD2
V: TRBV29-1
size: NA
J: TRBJ2-5
CDR3: CSVDGTSGWRGTQYF
DNA: TGCAGCGTTGACGGGACTAGCGGGTGGAGGGGGACCCAGTACTTC

D: NA
V: TRBV9
size: NA
J: TRBJ2-3
CDR3: CASSAGLTTDTQYF
DNA: TGTGCCAGCAGCGCGGGACTTACCACAGATACGCAGTATTTT

D: NA
V: TRBV9
size: NA
J: TRBJ1-4
CDR3: CASSPGTRATNEKLFF
DNA: TGTGCCAGCAGCCCCGGGACACGGGCAACTAATGAAAAACTGTTTTTT

D: TRBD1
V: TRBV19
size: few
J: TRBJ1-1
CDR3: CASSISGGSNTEAFF
DNA: TGTGCCAGTAGTATCTCAGGGGGGTCGAACACTGAAGCTTTCTTT

D: TRBD2
V: TRBV5-1
size: NA
J: TRBJ2-5
CDR3: CASSLVAGSETQYF
DNA: TGCGCCAGCAGCTTGGTAGCGGGATCGGAGACCCAGTACTTC

D: TRBD1
V: TRBV2
size: NA
J: TRBJ1-4
CDR3: CASSLQGGGNEKLFF
DNA: TGTGCCAGCAGTTTACAGGGGGGGGGTAATGAAAAACTGTTTTTT

D: NA
V: TRBV2
size: NA
J: TRBJ1-5
CDR3: CASSIQGGGGNQPQHF
DNA: TGTGCCAGCAGTATACAGGGTGGGGGCGGCAATCAGCCCCAGCATTTT

D: NA
V: TRBV5-6
size: NA
J: TRBJ1-2
CDR3: CASSLEPTPVGYTF
DNA: TGTGCCAGCAGCTTGGAGCCAACCCCGGTGGGCTACACCTTC

D: NA
V: TRBV7-9
size: NA
J: TRBJ2-2
CDR3: CASSFTPGELFF
DNA: TGTGCCAGCAGCTTTACTCCCGGGGAGCTGTTTTTT

D: TRBD1
V: TRBV19
size: NA
J: TRBJ2-7
CDR3: CASLGQGSYEQYF
DNA: TGTGCCAGTTTGGGACAGGGGTCCTACGAGCAGTACTTC

D: NA
V: TRBV10-3
size: NA
J: TRBJ1-4
CDR3: CAISESNRDNEKLFF
DNA: TGTGCCATCAGTGAGTCGAATCGGGATAATGAAAAACTGTTTTTT

D: NA
V: TRBV5-6
size: few
J: TRBJ1-1
CDR3: CASSLVDSREAFF
DNA: TGTGCCAGCAGCTTGGTCGATTCGAGAGAAGCTTTCTTT

D: TRBD2
V: TRBV19
size: NA
J: TRBJ2-7
CDR3: CASSTLGGYEQYF
DNA: TGTGCCAGTAGCACTCTCGGGGGGTACGAGCAGTACTTC

D: TRBD1
V: TRBV4-1
size: NA
J: TRBJ1-4
CDR3: CASSPDRATNEKLFF
DNA: TGCGCCAGCAGCCCTGACAGGGCAACTAATGAAAAACTGTTTTTT

D: NA
V: TRBV18
size: NA
J: TRBJ2-2
CDR3: CASSPQFQAGELFF
DNA: TGTGCCAGCTCCCCCCAATTTCAGGCCGGGGAGCTGTTTTTT

D: NA
V: TRBV23-1
size: once
J: TRBJ1-1
CDR3: CASSQTTDRQVHTEAFF
DNA: TGCGCCAGCAGTCAAACGACCGACCGACAGGTCCACACTGAAGCTTTCTTT

D: NA
V: TRBV4-1
size: NA
J: TRBJ2-1
CDR3: CASSQATSQRYNEQFF
DNA: TGCGCCAGCAGCCAAGCGACAAGCCAGAGATACAATGAGCAGTTCTTC

D: TRBD1
V: TRBV19
size: NA
J: TRBJ2-1
CDR3: CASSMPTGGYGNEQFF
DNA: TGTGCCAGTAGTATGCCGACAGGGGGCTATGGAAATGAGCAGTTCTTC

D: TRBD1
V: TRBV5-4
size: NA
J: TRBJ2-7
CDR3: CASSFRTGSYEQYF
DNA: TGTGCCAGCAGCTTCCGGACAGGCTCCTACGAGCAGTACTTC

D: TRBD1
V: TRBV9
size: NA
J: TRBJ2-3
CDR3: CASSVGDRGQADTQYF
DNA: TGTGCCAGCAGCGTAGGGGACAGGGGGCAAGCAGATACGCAGTATTTT

D: NA
V: TRBV30
size: NA
J: TRBJ1-5
CDR3: CAWGGQSSQPQHF
DNA: TGTGCCTGGGGAGGACAGTCCAGCCAGCCCCAGCATTTT

D: NA
V: TRBV4-1
size: NA
J: TRBJ2-2
CDR3: CASSQAGGWGELFF
DNA: TGCGCCAGCAGCCAAGCCGGGGGTTGGGGGGAGCTGTTTTTT

D: TRBD2
V: TRBV6-5
size: NA
J: TRBJ2-2
CDR3: CASSQREDTGELFF
DNA: TGTGCCAGCAGTCAGCGGGAGGACACCGGGGAGCTGTTTTTT

D: NA
V: TRBV10-3
size: NA
J: TRBJ1-3
CDR3: CAITAGEGSGNTIYF
DNA: TGTGCCATCACTGCGGGGGAGGGTTCTGGAAACACCATATATTTT

D: TRBD1
V: TRBV18
size: once
J: TRBJ1-6
CDR3: CASSPGQANSPLHF
DNA: TGTGCCAGCTCACCCGGACAGGCCAATTCACCCCTCCACTTT

D: TRBD2
V: TRBV7-3
size: NA
J: TRBJ2-1
CDR3: CASSLTRLAGGEQFF
DNA: TGTGCCAGCAGCTTAACCCGACTAGCGGGAGGCGAGCAGTTCTTC

D: TRBD1
V: TRBV19
size: NA
J: TRBJ1-1
CDR3: CASSRTGNTEAFF
DNA: TGTGCCAGTAGTAGGACAGGCAACACTGAAGCTTTCTTT

D: NA
V: TRBV19
size: NA
J: TRBJ2-2
CDR3: CASSLRTVNTGELFF
DNA: TGTGCCAGTAGTTTGAGGACAGTCAACACCGGGGAGCTGTTTTTT

D: NA
V: TRBV21-1
size: NA
J: TRBJ1-2
CDR3: CASSKAQGGLGYGYTF
DNA: TGTGCCAGCAGCAAAGCTCAAGGGGGTTTGGGCTATGGCTACACCTTC

D: TRBD2
V: TRBV5-1
size: NA
J: TRBJ2-5
CDR3: CASSFMGSGGRYQETQYF
DNA: TGCGCCAGCAGCTTCATGGGTAGCGGGGGCCGGTACCAAGAGACCCAGTACTTC

D: NA
V: TRBV4-1
size: NA
J: TRBJ1-2
CDR3: CASSQGGRSNYGYTF
DNA: TGCGCCAGCAGCCAAGGCGGCCGCAGTAACTATGGCTACACCTTC

D: TRBD2
V: TRBV12-3/TRBV12-4
size: NA
J: TRBJ2-7
CDR3: CASSLASGTEQYF
DNA: TGTGCCAGCAGTTTGGCCAGCGGGACCGAGCAGTACTTC

D: NA
V: TRBV12-3/TRBV12-4
size: NA
J: TRBJ1-1
CDR3: CASSFRRETEAFF
DNA: TGTGCCAGCAGTTTTAGGAGGGAAACTGAAGCTTTCTTT

D: NA
V: TRBV12-3/TRBV12-4
size: NA
J: TRBJ2-1
CDR3: CATQTGSYNEQFF
DNA: TGTGCCACACAGACAGGATCCTACAATGAGCAGTTCTTC

D: TRBD2
V: TRBV5-1
size: NA
J: TRBJ2-5
CDR3: CASSLVPSGSLEGETQYF
DNA: TGCGCCAGCAGCTTGGTTCCTAGCGGGAGTTTAGAGGGAGAGACCCAGTACTTC

D: TRBD1
V: TRBV27
size: NA
J: TRBJ2-7
CDR3: CASLGRGQGSEQYF
DNA: TGTGCCAGCCTCGGCAGAGGACAGGGTTCCGAGCAGTACTTC

D: TRBD1
V: TRBV10-3
size: once
J: TRBJ1-3
CDR3: CAIRPDRAGNTIYF
DNA: TGTGCCATCCGGCCCGACAGGGCTGGAAACACCATATATTTT

D: NA
V: TRBV6-2/TRBV6-3
size: NA
J: TRBJ1-4
CDR3: CASSLQQGLGEKLFF
DNA: TGTGCCAGCAGTCTCCAACAGGGCTTGGGTGAAAAACTGTTTTTT

D: NA
V: TRBV5-4
size: NA
J: TRBJ1-2
CDR3: CASSLVGQAYGYTF
DNA: TGTGCCAGCAGCTTGGTGGGGCAGGCCTATGGCTACACCTTC

D: TRBD1
V: TRBV15
size: NA
J: TRBJ2-7
CDR3: CATGRRDRGFLEQYF
DNA: TGTGCCACCGGACGTCGGGACAGGGGGTTTCTCGAGCAGTACTTC

D: NA
V: TRBV3-1/TRBV3-2
size: NA
J: TRBJ1-1
CDR3: CASSQVESGSQAFF
DNA: TGTGCCAGCAGCCAAGTGGAGTCCGGGAGTCAAGCTTTCTTT

D: TRBD1
V: TRBV7-3
size: NA
J: TRBJ2-2
CDR3: CASSSRQGLNTGELFF
DNA: TGTGCCAGCAGCTCTCGACAGGGGTTGAACACCGGGGAGCTGTTTTTT

D: NA
V: TRBV3-1/TRBV3-2
size: NA
J: TRBJ2-7
CDR3: CASSQVRGAQYF
DNA: TGTGCCAGCAGCCAAGTCCGCGGGGCGCAGTACTTC

D: NA
V: TRBV6-6
size: NA
J: TRBJ1-4
CDR3: CASSSRGPPNEKLFF
DNA: TGTGCCAGCAGTTCCAGGGGTCCCCCCAATGAAAAACTGTTTTTT

D: TRBD2
V: TRBV6-5
size: NA
J: TRBJ2-3
CDR3: CASLGRGGVDTQYF
DNA: TGTGCCAGCCTAGGGCGGGGAGGGGTCGATACGCAGTATTTT

D: TRBD1
V: TRBV12-5
size: NA
J: TRBJ1-3
CDR3: CASGLGLTGGSGNTIYF
DNA: TGTGCTAGTGGTTTGGGACTGACAGGGGGCTCTGGAAACACCATATATTTT

D: NA
V: TRBV3-1/TRBV3-2
size: NA
J: TRBJ2-3
CDR3: CASSRSVSTDTQYF
DNA: TGTGCCAGCAGCCGGAGTGTTAGCACAGATACGCAGTATTTT

D: TRBD2
V: TRBV10-3
size: NA
J: TRBJ2-5
CDR3: CAISEGGGSETQYF
DNA: TGTGCCATCAGTGAGGGCGGGGGGTCGGAGACCCAGTACTTC

D: NA
V: TRBV7-9
size: NA
J: TRBJ1-2
CDR3: CASSSGTLNYGYTF
DNA: TGTGCCAGCAGCTCAGGGACACTAAACTATGGCTACACCTTC

D: NA
V: TRBV5-1
size: NA
J: TRBJ1-4
CDR3: CASSGAGFDLMNEKLFF
DNA: TGCGCCAGCAGCGGCGCCGGGTTTGATCTGATGAATGAAAAACTGTTTTTT

D: TRBD2
V: TRBV4-1
size: NA
J: TRBJ2-7
CDR3: CASSQAPGTSGRGLMSRYEQYF
DNA: TGCGCCAGCAGCCAAGCCCCCGGGACTAGCGGGAGGGGACTTATGTCCCGCTACGAGCAGTACTTC

D: TRBD1
V: TRBV24-1
size: NA
J: TRBJ2-3
CDR3: CATSPLRGPDTQYF
DNA: TGTGCCACCAGTCCATTGAGGGGGCCGGATACGCAGTATTTT